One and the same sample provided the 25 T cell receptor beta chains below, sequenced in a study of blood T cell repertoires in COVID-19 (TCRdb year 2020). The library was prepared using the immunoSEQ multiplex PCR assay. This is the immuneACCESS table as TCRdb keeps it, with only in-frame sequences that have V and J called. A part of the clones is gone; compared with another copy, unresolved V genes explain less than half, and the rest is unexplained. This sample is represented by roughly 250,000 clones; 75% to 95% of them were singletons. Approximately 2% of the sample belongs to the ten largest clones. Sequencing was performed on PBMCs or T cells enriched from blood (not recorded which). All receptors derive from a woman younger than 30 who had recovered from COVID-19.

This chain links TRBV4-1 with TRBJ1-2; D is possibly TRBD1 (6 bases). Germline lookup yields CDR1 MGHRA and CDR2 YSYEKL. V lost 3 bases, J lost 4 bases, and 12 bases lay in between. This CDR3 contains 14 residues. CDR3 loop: CASSQGAVPYGYTF. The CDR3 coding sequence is TGCGCCAGCAGCCAGGGGGCAGTCCCCTATGGCTACACCTTC.

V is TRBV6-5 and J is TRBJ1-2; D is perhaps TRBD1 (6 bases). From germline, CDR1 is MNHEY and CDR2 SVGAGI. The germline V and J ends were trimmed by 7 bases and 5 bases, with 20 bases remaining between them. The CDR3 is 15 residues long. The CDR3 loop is CASNPQPGGVYGYTF. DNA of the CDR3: TGTGCCAGCAATCCCCAACCGGGGGGCGTTTATGGCTACACCTTC.

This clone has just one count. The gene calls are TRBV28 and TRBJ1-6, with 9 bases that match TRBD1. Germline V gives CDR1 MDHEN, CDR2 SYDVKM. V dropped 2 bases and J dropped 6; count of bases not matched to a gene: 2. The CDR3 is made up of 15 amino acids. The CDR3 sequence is CASSLPDRGNSPLHF. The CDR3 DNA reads TGTGCCAGCAGTTTACCGGACAGGGGTAATTCACCCCTCCACTTT.

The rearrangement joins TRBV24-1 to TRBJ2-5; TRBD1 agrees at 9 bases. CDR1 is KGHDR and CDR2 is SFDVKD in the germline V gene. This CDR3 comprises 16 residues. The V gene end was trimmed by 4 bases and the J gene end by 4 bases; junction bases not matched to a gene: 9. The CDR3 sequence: CATSDRRDRVSETQYF. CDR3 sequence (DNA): TGTGCCACCAGTGACCGCCGGGACAGGGTGTCAGAGACCCAGTACTTC.

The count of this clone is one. The CDR3 here is CASSQGLAGAIGDTQYF. CDR3 DNA: TGTGCCAGCAGCCAAGGACTAGCGGGGGCTATTGGAGATACGCAGTATTTT. The chain recombines TRBV14 with TRBJ2-3; 12 nucleotides match TRBD2. Germline CDR1 SGHDN, CDR2 FVKESK. This CDR3 spans 17 amino acids. The V and J ends lost 1 base and 5 bases, in that order; junction bases with no gene match: 7. Looking up the rest from reference TRBV14 and TRBJ2-3 gives the full variable domain: EAGVTQFPSHSVIEKGQTVTLRCDPISGHDNLYWYRRVMGKEIKFLLHFVKESKQDESGMPNNRFLAERTGGTYSTLKVQPAELEDSGVYFCASSQGLAGAIGDTQYFGPGTRLTVL.

The CDR3 reads CASSLSVSYNEQFF. DNA for the CDR3: TGTGCCAGCAGTCTTAGCGTCTCCTACAATGAGCAGTTCTTC. This chain joins TRBV7-8 and TRBJ2-1; D may be TRBD2 (5 bases). The CDR3 covers 14 residues. CDR1 and CDR2 (germline): SGHVS, FQNEAQ. V was trimmed by 6 bases and J by 0 bases, leaving 9 bases between them.

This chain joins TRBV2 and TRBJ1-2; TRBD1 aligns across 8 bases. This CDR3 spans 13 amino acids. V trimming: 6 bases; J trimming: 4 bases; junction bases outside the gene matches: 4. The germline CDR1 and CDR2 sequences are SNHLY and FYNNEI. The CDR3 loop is CASRRTGPYGYTF. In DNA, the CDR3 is TGTGCCAGCAGGCGGACAGGGCCCTATGGCTACACCTTC.

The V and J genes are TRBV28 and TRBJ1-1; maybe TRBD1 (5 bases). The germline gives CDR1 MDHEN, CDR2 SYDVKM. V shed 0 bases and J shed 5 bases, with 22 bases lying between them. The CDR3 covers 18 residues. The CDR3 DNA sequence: TGTGCCAGCAGTTTATGGGGGGAGGAGAGTAGGGCTTTTACTGAAGCTTTCTTT. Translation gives CASSLWGEESRAFTEAFF. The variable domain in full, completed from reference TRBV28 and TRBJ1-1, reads DVKVTQSSRYLVKRTGEKVFLECVQDMDHENMFWYRQDPGLGLRLIYFSYDVKMKEKGDIPEGYSVSREKKERFSLILESASTNQTSMYLCASSLWGEESRAFTEAFFGQGTRLTVV.

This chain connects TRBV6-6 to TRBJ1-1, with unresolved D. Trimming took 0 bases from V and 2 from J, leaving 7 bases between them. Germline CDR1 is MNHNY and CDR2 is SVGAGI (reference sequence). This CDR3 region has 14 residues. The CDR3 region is CASSYSQLNTEAFF. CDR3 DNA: TGTGCCAGCAGTTACTCACAGCTAAACACTGAAGCTTTCTTT.

CDR3 residues: CASSESRVGELFF. CDR3 sequence (DNA): TGTGCCAGTAGTGAAAGCCGAGTCGGGGAGCTGTTTTTT. The chain combines TRBV19 with TRBJ2-2, with D unresolved. The CDR3 spans 13 residues. Looked up from germline, CDR1 is LNHDA and CDR2 is SQIVND (reference sequence). V dropped 5 bases and J dropped 7 bases, with 11 bases sitting between them.

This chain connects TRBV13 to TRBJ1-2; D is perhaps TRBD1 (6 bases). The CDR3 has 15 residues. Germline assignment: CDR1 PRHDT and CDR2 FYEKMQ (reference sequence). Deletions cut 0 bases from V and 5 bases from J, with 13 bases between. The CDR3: CASSLGGGARYGYTF. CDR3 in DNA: TGTGCCAGCAGCTTAGGAGGGGGGGCGCGGTATGGCTACACCTTC.

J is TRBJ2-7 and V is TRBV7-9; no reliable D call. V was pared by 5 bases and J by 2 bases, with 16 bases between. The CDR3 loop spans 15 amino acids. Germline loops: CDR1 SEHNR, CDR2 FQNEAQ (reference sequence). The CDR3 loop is CASSPSIATPYEQYF. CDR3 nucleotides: TGTGCCAGCAGCCCCAGTATAGCCACCCCCTACGAGCAGTACTTC.

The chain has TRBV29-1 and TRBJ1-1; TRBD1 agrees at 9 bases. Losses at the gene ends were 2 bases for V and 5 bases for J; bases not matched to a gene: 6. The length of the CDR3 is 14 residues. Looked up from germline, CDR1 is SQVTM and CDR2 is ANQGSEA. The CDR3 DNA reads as TGCAGCGTTGAAAACCCGGGACAGGGAACTGAAGCTTTCTTT. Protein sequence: CSVENPGQGTEAFF.

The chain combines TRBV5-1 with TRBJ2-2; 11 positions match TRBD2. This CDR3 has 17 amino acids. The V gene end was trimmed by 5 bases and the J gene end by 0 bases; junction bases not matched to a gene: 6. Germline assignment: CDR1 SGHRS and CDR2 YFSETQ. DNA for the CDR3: TGCGCCAGCAGAAGGGGACTAGCGGATACGAACACCGGGGAGCTGTTTTTT. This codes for CASRRGLADTNTGELFF.

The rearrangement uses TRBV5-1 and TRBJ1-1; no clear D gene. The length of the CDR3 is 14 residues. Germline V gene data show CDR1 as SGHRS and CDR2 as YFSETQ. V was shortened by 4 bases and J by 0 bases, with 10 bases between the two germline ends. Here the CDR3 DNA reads TGCGCCAGCAGCATTAACAACGTGAACACTGAAGCTTTCTTT. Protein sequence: CASSINNVNTEAFF. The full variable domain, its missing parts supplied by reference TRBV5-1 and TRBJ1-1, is KAGVTQTPRYLIKTRGQQVTLSCSPISGHRSVSWYQQTPGQGLQFLFEYFSETQRNKGNFPGRFSGRQFSNSRSEMNVSTLELGDSALYLCASSINNVNTEAFFGQGTRLTVV.

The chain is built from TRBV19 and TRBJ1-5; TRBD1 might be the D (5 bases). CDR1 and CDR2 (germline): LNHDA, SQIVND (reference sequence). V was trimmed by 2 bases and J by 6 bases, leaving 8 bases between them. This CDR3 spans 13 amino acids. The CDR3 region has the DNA TGTGCCAGTAGTATACAGGGCGGTCAGCCCCAGCATTTT. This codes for CASSIQGGQPQHF.

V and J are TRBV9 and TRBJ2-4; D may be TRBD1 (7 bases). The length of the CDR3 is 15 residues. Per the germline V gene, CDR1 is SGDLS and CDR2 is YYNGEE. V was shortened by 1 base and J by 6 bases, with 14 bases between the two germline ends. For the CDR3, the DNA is TGTGCCAGCAGCGTATCCGCAGGGGGGTCAAACATTCAGTACTTC. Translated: CASSVSAGGSNIQYF.

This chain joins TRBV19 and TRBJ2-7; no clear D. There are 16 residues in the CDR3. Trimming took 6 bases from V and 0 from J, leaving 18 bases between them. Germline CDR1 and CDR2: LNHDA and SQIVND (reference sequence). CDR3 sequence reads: CASRSVWSTSSYEQYF. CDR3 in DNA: TGTGCCAGTAGGTCTGTGTGGTCCACAAGCTCCTACGAGCAGTACTTC.

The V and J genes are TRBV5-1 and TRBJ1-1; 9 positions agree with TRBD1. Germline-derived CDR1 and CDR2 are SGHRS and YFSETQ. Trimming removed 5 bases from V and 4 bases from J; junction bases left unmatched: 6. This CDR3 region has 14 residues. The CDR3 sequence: CASREQGAVTEAFF. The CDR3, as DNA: TGCGCCAGCAGAGAACAGGGGGCCGTCACTGAAGCTTTCTTT. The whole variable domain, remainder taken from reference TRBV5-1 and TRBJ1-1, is KAGVTQTPRYLIKTRGQQVTLSCSPISGHRSVSWYQQTPGQGLQFLFEYFSETQRNKGNFPGRFSGRQFSNSRSEMNVSTLELGDSALYLCASREQGAVTEAFFGQGTRLTVV.

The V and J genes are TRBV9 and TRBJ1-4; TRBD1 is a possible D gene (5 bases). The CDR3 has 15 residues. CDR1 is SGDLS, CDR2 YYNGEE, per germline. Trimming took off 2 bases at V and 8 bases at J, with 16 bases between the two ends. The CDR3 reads CASSVFSGGGEKLFF. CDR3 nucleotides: TGTGCCAGCAGCGTTTTTTCCGGCGGGGGGGAAAAACTGTTTTTT.

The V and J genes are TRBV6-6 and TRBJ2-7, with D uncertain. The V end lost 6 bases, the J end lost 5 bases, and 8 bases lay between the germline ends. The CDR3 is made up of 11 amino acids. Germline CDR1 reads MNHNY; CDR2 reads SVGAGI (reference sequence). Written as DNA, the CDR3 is TGTGCCAGCAGCCGCCGGGACGAGCAGTACTTC. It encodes CASSRRDEQYF.

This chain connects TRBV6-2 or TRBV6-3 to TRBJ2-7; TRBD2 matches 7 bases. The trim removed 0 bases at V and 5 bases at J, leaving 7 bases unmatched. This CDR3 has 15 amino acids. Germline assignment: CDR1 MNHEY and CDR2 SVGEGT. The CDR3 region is CASSYSSAGAHEQYF. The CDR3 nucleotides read TGTGCCAGCAGTTACTCGTCCGCGGGAGCCCACGAGCAGTACTTC.

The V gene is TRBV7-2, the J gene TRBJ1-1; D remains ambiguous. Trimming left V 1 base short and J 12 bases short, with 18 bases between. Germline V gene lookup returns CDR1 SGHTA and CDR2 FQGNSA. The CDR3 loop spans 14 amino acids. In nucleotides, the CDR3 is TGTGCCAGCAGCTTAGTGATACCAAGGGAGGGCCCTTTCTTT. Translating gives CASSLVIPREGPFF.

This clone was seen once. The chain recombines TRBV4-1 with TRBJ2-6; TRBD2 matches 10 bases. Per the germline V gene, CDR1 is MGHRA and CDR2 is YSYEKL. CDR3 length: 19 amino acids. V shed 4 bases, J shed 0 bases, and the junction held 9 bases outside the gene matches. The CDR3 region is CASSRLAGPGTSGANVLTF. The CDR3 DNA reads TGCGCCAGCAGCCGACTAGCGGGTCCTGGAACCTCTGGGGCCAACGTCCTGACTTTC.

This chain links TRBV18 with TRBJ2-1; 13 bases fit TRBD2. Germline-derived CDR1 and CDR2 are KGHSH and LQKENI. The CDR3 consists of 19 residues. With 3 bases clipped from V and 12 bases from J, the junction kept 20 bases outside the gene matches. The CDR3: CASSPFTDVLLAGGGRQFF. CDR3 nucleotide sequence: TGTGCCAGCTCACCGTTCACCGACGTTCTACTAGCGGGAGGGGGCCGGCAGTTCTTC. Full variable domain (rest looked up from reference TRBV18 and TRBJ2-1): NAGVMQNPRHLVRRRGQEARLRCSPMKGHSHVYWYRQLPEEGLKFMVYLQKENIIDESGMPKERFSAEFPKEGPSILRIQQVVRGDSAAYFCASSPFTDVLLAGGGRQFFGPGTRLTVL.